These 22 T cell receptor beta chains were all obtained from the same sample, sequenced in a study of T cells in Graves' hyperthyroidism and ophthalmopathy. The TCR beta CDR3 regions underwent amplification using RNA transcripts as the source. First-round RT-PCR of the TCR CDR3 relied on the HTBI primer set. TCRdb ran MiXCR on the multiplex PCR reads and lists one entry per CDR3 protein. The table has roughly 380,000 distinct CDR3 sequences, more than 11% seen once. The sample taken for sequencing was blood. Receptor source: an older woman with Graves' hyperthyroidism.

This clonotype was counted many times. The CDR3 coding sequence is TGTGCCAGCAGCTCGTTCCGGGACAGGGGGGATGAGACCCAGTACTTC. Translated, it gives CASSSFRDRGDETQYF. The genes are TRBV7-9 and TRBJ2-5; TRBD1 agrees at 11 bases. CDR3 length equals 16 residues. Germline loops: CDR1 SEHNR, CDR2 FQNEAQ (reference sequence). V was clipped by 4 bases and J by 5 bases; unmatched bases: 9.

At least ten counts were recorded for this clonotype. The chain combines TRBV3-1 with TRBJ2-3, with D tentatively TRBD1 (6 bases). V lost 5 bases and J 0 bases, leaving 12 bases between the germline ends. This CDR3 spans 15 amino acids. Germline CDR1 and CDR2: LGHDT and YNNKEL (reference sequence). CDR3 region: CASSSGHASTDTQYF. In DNA, the CDR3 is TGTGCCAGCAGCTCGGGACACGCTAGCACAGATACGCAGTATTTT.

This chain joins TRBV19 and TRBJ2-7; D is ambiguous. In germline, CDR1 is LNHDA, CDR2 SQIVND (reference sequence). The V and J ends lost 3 bases and 0 bases respectively, with 21 bases between them. CDR3 length equals 18 residues. The CDR3, as DNA: TGTGCCAGTAGTATGGCGTCCAGCTTGTGGCGCAACTCCTACGAGCAGTACTTC. Translated: CASSMASSLWRNSYEQYF.

On this clonotype: With a much larger clone just one base away, this may be a read error. The chain is built from TRBV30 and TRBJ2-7; no clear D gene. This CDR3 spans 14 amino acids. The germline CDR1 and CDR2 sequences are GTSNPN and SVGIG (reference sequence). V was trimmed by 4 bases and J by 3 bases, leaving 16 bases between them. Here the CDR3 reads CAWTVSTEIYEQYF. CDR3 DNA sequence: TGTGCCTGGACTGTTTCAACAGAAATCTACGAGCAGTACTTC. Variable domain in full (rest from reference TRBV30 and TRBJ2-7): SQTIHQWPATLVQPVGSPLSLECTVEGTSNPNLYWYRQAAGRGLQLLFYSVGIGQISSEVPQNLSASRPQDRQFILSSKKLLLSDSGFYLCAWTVSTEIYEQYFGPGTRLTVT.

This clonotype was counted many times. The chain is built from TRBV6-2 or TRBV6-3 and TRBJ1-1; D may be TRBD1 (6 bases). This CDR3 comprises 13 residues. The V end lost 4 bases, the J end lost 5 bases, and 11 bases lay between the germline ends. The germline CDR1 and CDR2 sequences are MNHEY and SVGEGT. In DNA form, the CDR3 reads TGTGCCAGCAGTTGGACAGAGGGTACTGAAGCTTTCTTT. Translating gives CASSWTEGTEAFF.

This clonotype was seen a few times. This chain uses TRBV30 with TRBJ2-1; the D is unclear. Germline V gene lookup returns CDR1 GTSNPN and CDR2 SVGIG (reference sequence). V dropped 5 bases and J dropped 7 bases, with 6 bases sitting between them. This CDR3 is 10 amino acids long. The CDR3 DNA reads as TGTGCCTGGGCTCAAAATGAGCAGTTCTTC. Protein: CAWAQNEQFF.

In its sample, this clonotype was seen many times. The V and J genes are TRBV5-1 and TRBJ1-2; 9 bases agree with TRBD1. Germline V CDR1 and CDR2: SGHRS, YFSETQ. CDR3 length equals 14 residues. The V gene end was trimmed by 4 bases and the J gene end by 8 bases; junction bases not matched to a gene: 9. The CDR3: CASSPRDRVAGYTF. The CDR3 DNA is TGCGCCAGCAGCCCCCGGGACAGGGTCGCGGGCTACACCTTC.

The chain employs TRBV12-5 and TRBJ1-4; tentatively, D is TRBD1 (5 bases). V lost 2 bases, J lost 7 bases, and 20 bases lay in between. The germline gives CDR1 LGHNT, CDR2 FRNRAP. This CDR3 has 17 amino acids. This CDR3 is CASGLPAQGADFEKLFF. The CDR3 bases are TGTGCTAGTGGTTTGCCCGCCCAGGGCGCCGATTTTGAAAAACTGTTTTTT.

This clonotype was found many times. The J gene is TRBJ2-1, the V gene TRBV5-1; 11 nucleotides align to TRBD2. The CDR3 contains 16 residues. Trimming at V came to 1 base and at J to 7 bases, leaving 7 bases not matched to a gene. Germline V gene lookup returns CDR1 SGHRS and CDR2 YFSETQ. The DNA for the CDR3 is TGCGCCAGCAGCTTGTCCCTAGCGGGAGGAGGTAATGAGCAGTTCTTC. It encodes CASSLSLAGGGNEQFF.

This clonotype has ten or more counts. CDR3 amino acids: CASSAERTGSFTDTQYF. DNA for the CDR3: TGTGCCAGCAGCGCCGAAAGGACAGGTAGTTTCACAGATACGCAGTATTTT. The chain has TRBV9 and TRBJ2-3; 7 bases match TRBD1. After removal of 3 bases from V and 2 bases from J, the junction contained 12 bases not matched to a gene. The CDR3 has 17 amino acids. Germline lookup yields CDR1 SGDLS and CDR2 YYNGEE.

This clonotype showed up just a few times. This chain connects TRBV18 to TRBJ2-3; 12 positions agree with TRBD2. The CDR3 covers 12 residues. Per germline, CDR1 KGHSH and CDR2 LQKENI. Trimming cost V 3 bases and J 13 bases; bases outside gene matches: 2. The CDR3 reads CASSPPSGREYF. CDR3 sequence (DNA): TGTGCCAGCTCACCCCCTAGCGGGAGGGAGTATTTT.

This clonotype has a count of ten or more. The chain recombines TRBV7-6 with TRBJ2-3, with D perhaps matching TRBD1 (5 bases). This CDR3 is 14 amino acids long. The V and J ends lost 1 base and 4 bases respectively, with 9 bases between them. The germline gives CDR1 SGHVS, CDR2 FNYEAQ. The CDR3 DNA reads as TGTGCCAGCAGCTTAGGCAGGGCTGCAGATACGCAGTATTTT. Encoded protein: CASSLGRAADTQYF.

This clonotype was seen repeatedly, ten times or more. The V call is TRBV3-1, the J call TRBJ2-7; D is unclear. The CDR3 runs 15 residues. The V gene lost 1 base and the J gene lost 0 bases, with 10 bases spanning the gap. From germline, CDR1 is LGHDT and CDR2 YNNKEL (reference sequence). The CDR3, as DNA: TGTGCCAGCAGCCAAGTGAATTCAGCCTCCTACGAGCAGTACTTC. It yields the protein CASSQVNSASYEQYF.

There are many counts of this clonotype. The V call is TRBV3-1, the J call TRBJ2-1, with 9 bases lining up with TRBD2. The CDR3 has 15 residues. Trimming removed 4 bases from V and 4 bases from J; junction bases left unmatched: 5. CDR1 is LGHDT and CDR2 is YNNKEL in the germline V gene (reference sequence). The CDR3 here is CASSPLLAGYNEQFF. CDR3 bases: TGTGCCAGCAGCCCCTTGCTAGCGGGGTACAATGAGCAGTTCTTC.

This rearrangement joins TRBV4-1 to TRBJ2-1, with a possible D match to TRBD1 (5 bases). The V and J ends lost 6 bases and 4 bases respectively, with 10 bases between them. Germline V lookup: CDR1 MGHRA, CDR2 YSYEKL. CDR3 size: 13 residues. The CDR3 DNA reads as TGCGCCAGCAGAGTGGGGCCGTACAATGAGCAGTTCTTC. This translates into CASRVGPYNEQFF.

This clonotype was counted only a few times. The chain links TRBV19 to TRBJ1-2; 8 bases line up with TRBD1. The germline V gene encodes CDR1 LNHDA and CDR2 SQIVND (reference sequence). CDR3 length: 13 amino acids. J gave up 8 bases and V 5 bases, and 7 bases lay outside the gene matches. CDR3: CASSPGGPVGYTF. CDR3 nucleotide sequence: TGTGCCAGTAGTCCAGGGGGCCCGGTCGGCTACACCTTC.

The rearrangement uses TRBV27 and TRBJ2-5, with TRBD2 matching over 7 bases. Germline V CDR1 and CDR2: MNHEY, SMNVEV (reference sequence). The CDR3 covers 15 residues. J gave up 5 bases and V 6 bases, and 12 bases lay outside the gene matches. The CDR3 loop reads CASSRRSSGHETQYF. The DNA for the CDR3 is TGTGCCAGCAGCCGCCGGTCTAGCGGCCATGAGACCCAGTACTTC.

This clonotype was recorded many times. The chain recombines TRBV12-3 or TRBV12-4 with TRBJ2-5; D is uncertain. The CDR3 spans 12 residues. Trimming cost V 3 bases and J 2 bases, with 4 bases left between them. The CDR3 region has the DNA TGTGCCAGCAGTTTGGGTCAAGAGACCCAGTACTTC. It is translated as CASSLGQETQYF.

The chain recombines TRBV20-1 with TRBJ2-7; 12 bases map to TRBD1. Trimming at V came to 4 bases and at J to 1 base, leaving 11 bases not matched to a gene. Germline V lookup: CDR1 DFQATT, CDR2 SNEGSKA (reference sequence). There are 17 residues in the CDR3. CDR3 residues: CSATGVGTGGRSYEQYF. In DNA form, the CDR3 reads TGCAGTGCTACGGGGGTTGGGACAGGGGGCCGATCCTACGAGCAGTACTTC.

The rearrangement joins TRBV10-1 to TRBJ2-7, with 9 bases aligning to TRBD2. There are 15 residues in the CDR3. The germline V gene encodes CDR1 WNHNN and CDR2 SYGVQD (reference sequence). Unmatched junction bases numbered 5, after V lost 5 bases and J lost 0 bases. This chain's CDR3 is CASSPSGMNSYEQYF. The CDR3 DNA is TGCGCCAGCAGTCCTAGCGGGATGAACTCCTACGAGCAGTACTTC.

In this sample, this clonotype turned up many times. The rearrangement joins TRBV4-1 to TRBJ2-5; D could derive from TRBD1 or TRBD2 (5 bases each). CDR1 is MGHRA, CDR2 YSYEKL, per germline. V gave up 2 bases and J gave up 5 bases, with 9 bases separating them. The CDR3 runs to 13 residues. In DNA form, the CDR3 reads TGCGCCAGCAGCCAATTCAGGGAGGAGACCCAGTACTTC. Translating gives CASSQFREETQYF.

This clonotype appeared many times. V gene TRBV7-2 combines with J gene TRBJ2-1; 15 bases match TRBD2. The V gene's germline CDR1 is SGHTA and CDR2 FQGNSA. This CDR3 has 15 amino acids. Unmatched junction bases numbered 6, after V lost 6 bases and J lost 9 bases. The CDR3 loop is CASSRGLAGGGEQFF. In DNA form, the CDR3 reads TGTGCCAGCAGTCGGGGACTAGCGGGAGGAGGTGAGCAGTTCTTC.